The entry below describes one T cell receptor (beta chain). Antigen specificity is unknown. This record belongs to a study of CD8+CD57+ T cells in acquired aplastic anemia. At the level of the study: Mean DNA quantity obtained from sorted CD4+ and CD8+ cells was 3 to 4 ug. Study-level findings and limits: Patients and controls shared 25 to 30 CD8+ CDR3 sequences. Levels of CD8+ Simpson's diversity were not significantly distinct in patients versus controls.

Genomic DNA, the template, was used for profiling of the TCR beta VDJ and CDR3. TCRdb fed the reads into MiXCR, producing one record per CDR3 protein. In the table there are some 190,000 distinct CDR3 sequences, 45% to 50% of which are singletons. Germline trimming cut 1 base from V and 3 bases from J; bases unmatched to any gene: 9. Germline CDR1 MNHEY, CDR2 SVGEGT. This CDR3 spans 17 amino acids. This TCR was recovered from a human donor in good health. The material sequenced was sorted CD4+, CD8+, or CD8+CD57+ T cells (not recorded which) from PBMCs. The rearrangement joins TRBV6-2 or TRBV6-3 to TRBJ2-3; the match to TRBD2 covers 8 bases. The CDR3 nucleotides are TGTGCCAGCAGTTACTACACCGGGACTAGTAAAACAGATACGCAGTATTTT. As protein: CASSYYTGTSKTDTQYF.